This T cell receptor (beta chain) was documented in a study of monozygotic twins with inflammatory bowel disease. Reprocessing the 5' RACE reads, TCRdb reports a single entry for every CDR3 protein and omits DNA. Seen in this sample are over 110,000 distinct CDR3 sequences; the ten most common clones hold 2.4%. Regarding this clonotype: The antigen remains unidentified.

Per germline, CDR1 MNHEY and CDR2 SVGEGT. The CDR3 consists of 12 residues. Total RNA from whole blood was isolated with no T cell sorting. Study-wide results and caveats: Healthy twins shared more clonotypes with others than IBD patients, most markedly active ones.

The TCR originated in a human donor with ulcerative colitis or Crohn's disease, or a healthy co-twin of an affected twin (not recorded which). The chain recombines TRBV6-2 or TRBV6-3 with TRBJ2-4; checking the TCRdb D call of TRBD1 is not possible without DNA. The sample taken for sequencing was blood. The chain's CDR3 is CASSYSTGQQYF.